The rows below give T cell receptor beta chains drawn from one sample of a study of blood T cells in healthy people across ages. MiXCR, run by TCRdb on the 5' RACE reads, gives a single entry per CDR3 protein. The profile covers about 940,000 distinct CDR3 sequences, with around 48% appearing a single time and around 15% taken by the ten largest. The sequencing sample was made of blood. These receptor sequences come from a man aged 25-45 years in good health. Each CDR3 is given without its conserved first and last residue.

J gene | V gene | CDR3 protein
TRBJ2-3 | TRBV6-4 | ASSDRPASTDTQY
TRBJ2-3 | TRBV10-3 | AITSGVDTDTQY
TRBJ2-2 | TRBV4-2 | ASSQDQAGGHTGELF
TRBJ2-3 | TRBV7-6 | ASSFPSGGYTDTQY
TRBJ2-3 | TRBV24-1 | ATRAITDTQY
TRBJ2-1 | TRBV6-1 | ASSTSGLSGTEQF
TRBJ2-1 | TRBV3-1 | ASSQGPTAGPYNEQF
TRBJ1-4 | TRBV7-2 | ASSPTELGPKLF
TRBJ2-6 | TRBV29-1 | SVLDSSGANVLT
TRBJ2-7 | TRBV6-6 | ASSQGQEVYEQY
TRBJ2-5 | TRBV5-1 | ASRPEPGQQETQY
TRBJ2-1 | TRBV6-2/TRBV6-3 | ASSSDRLSYNEQF
TRBJ1-1 | TRBV7-9 | ASSVREGAGDTEAF
TRBJ1-1 | TRBV5-1 | ASSFREVGNTEAF
TRBJ2-7 | TRBV7-2 | ASRSGLEQY
TRBJ1-1 | TRBV6-5 | ASSTLTGGAF
TRBJ2-1 | TRBV4-1 | ASSQENGGGFEQF
TRBJ2-1 | TRBV14 | ASSQRRLAGNEQF
TRBJ1-6 | TRBV3-1 | ATTQGTENSPLH
TRBJ2-3 | TRBV9 | ASSVEQLSTDTQY
TRBJ2-7 | TRBV28 | ASRWGPRYEQY
TRBJ2-5 | TRBV28 | AEIAGRGPPSETQY
TRBJ1-2 | TRBV4-2 | ASSQVWQGETLDYGYT
TRBJ2-7 | TRBV27 | ASTQGVYRDTYNEQY
TRBJ2-1 | TRBV29-1 | SLRDRGGNEQF
TRBJ2-1 | TRBV20-1 | SATSGGNNEQF
TRBJ1-2 | TRBV4-3 | ASSQGAGRFYGYT
TRBJ2-2 | TRBV20-1 | SAGGNPGELF
TRBJ2-1 | TRBV4-3 | ASSQARGAGAYNEQF